The clone carrying this T cell receptor beta chain has a handful of counts. TCRdb passed the 5' RACE reads through MiXCR, listing each CDR3 protein once. Of nearly 55,000 distinct CDR3 sequences listed, 17% are singletons. J lost 3 bases, V lost 6 bases, and 5 bases had no gene match. This CDR3 has 15 residues. Germline assignment: CDR1 MNHEY and CDR2 SVGAGI. This sequence originates from a female donor with breast cancer. The V and J genes are TRBV6-5 and TRBJ1-1; TRBD1 agrees at 12 bases. The specimen was naive CD4+ T cells sorted from blood. Subset noted: naive CD4+ T cells, CD4+CD45RA+CD25-. CDR3 DNA sequence: TGTGCCAGCAGGGGACAGGGGGCCGGGGACACTGAAGCTTTCTTT. Its protein is CASRGQGAGDTEAFF.